What follows are 19 T cell receptor beta chains derived from one specimen sequenced in a study of tumor-infiltrating lymphocytes in primary liver carcinoma. Constant-region priming of approximately 0.55 ug total RNA yielded TCR beta cDNA. TCR beta libraries came from three nested multiplex PCR rounds using slightly modified ARM-PCR. The two initial PCR rounds, nine to eleven cycles each, used TRBV1-TRBV30 forward and C-beta reverse primers. Each CDR3 protein is one row after TCRdb ran MiXCR on the multiplex PCR reads. The sample carries approximately 110,000 distinct CDR3 sequences, about 59% recorded once. Investigators took RNA and DNA out together from roughly 21-30 mg of unsorted bulk tissue. The source material was liver tumor tissue from sampling region 1. Subset of the sample: tumor region T1, superior pole. These receptors were obtained from a woman aged 60-75 years with primary liver carcinoma and hepatitis B virus infection.

The J gene is TRBJ2-3, the V gene TRBV28, with 11 bases that match TRBD2. The CDR3 is made up of 17 amino acids. J gave up 2 bases and V 6 bases, and 10 bases lay outside the gene matches. The germline CDR1 and CDR2 sequences are MDHEN and SYDVKM. The CDR3 protein is CASSSPASGRFTDTQYF. In DNA, the CDR3 is TGTGCCAGCAGCTCTCCCGCTAGCGGGAGGTTCACAGATACGCAGTATTTT.

Concerning this clonotype: A much larger clone sits a single nucleotide away, making a read error possible. The chain couples TRBV6-1 to TRBJ1-2; 7 nucleotides line up with TRBD1. With V trimmed by 7 bases and J by 5 bases, 22 bases remained unmatched. The CDR3 spans 18 residues. Germline CDR1 MNHNS, CDR2 SASEGT. CDR3 coding DNA: TGTGCCAGCAAGATCCTACTCGGAGGACAGGAGGCTGAATATGGCTACACCTTC. As protein: CASKILLGGQEAEYGYTF.

The chain carries TRBV5-1 and TRBJ1-5, with D unclear. V dropped 0 bases and J dropped 7 bases, with 14 bases sitting between them. The V gene's germline CDR1 is SGHRS and CDR2 YFSETQ. This CDR3 contains 15 residues. DNA for the CDR3: TGCGCCAGCAGCTTGGGACTTGGTGGGCAACAGCCCCAGCATTTT. Translating gives CASSLGLGGQQPQHF.

A remark on this clonotype: With a much larger clone just one base away, this may be a read error. The chain employs TRBV6-5 and TRBJ2-3; D remains ambiguous. The CDR3 is made up of 15 amino acids. Germline V CDR1 and CDR2: MNHEY, SVGAGI. The CDR3 loop reads CASSYSSRSTNTQYF. CDR3 DNA sequence: TGTGCCAGCAGTTACTCATCCAGAAGCACAAATACGCAGTATTTT.

This clonotype was recorded many times. The V and J genes are TRBV12-3 or TRBV12-4 and TRBJ1-6, with D possibly matching TRBD1 (5 bases). Trimming removed 9 bases from V and 4 bases from J, with 13 bases in between. There are 14 residues in the CDR3. CDR3 DNA: TGTGCCAGTCGGGGGTATCCATATAATTCACCCCTCCACTTT. This translates into CASRGYPYNSPLHF.

About this clonotype: At one end the junction does not follow the germline gene, possibly because of a read error. V gene TRBV11-2 combines with J gene TRBJ1-3; D is undetermined. Germline CDR1 reads SGHAT; CDR2 reads FQNNGV. The CDR3 is 13 residues long. CDR3 sequence: CVSSQSSGNTTYF. CDR3 nucleotides: TGTGTCAGCAGCCAGAGCTCTGGAAACACCACATATTTT.

This clonotype was recorded many times. V usage is TRBV5-1 and J usage is TRBJ2-3; no clear D. Per the germline V gene, CDR1 is SGHRS and CDR2 is YFSETQ. V shed 0 bases and J shed 4 bases, with 21 bases lying between them. The CDR3 has 18 residues. The CDR3 bases are TGCGCCAGCAGCTTGGGTACCACATCTAAATCGGGTGCAGATACGCAGTATTTT. Its protein is CASSLGTTSKSGADTQYF.

About this clonotype: This may stem from a read error, because a much larger clone lies one nucleotide away. The conserved final phenylalanine or tryptophan is absent from the CDR3, which likely points to a read error. CDR3 nucleotide sequence: TGTGCCAGCAGCCACGCTCGCGGTGGCTACACCCTC. Translated: CASSHARGGYTL. The rearrangement uses TRBV6-5 and TRBJ1-2; D unclear. Trimming took off 6 bases at V and 7 bases at J, with 12 bases between the two ends. The CDR3 length is 12 residues. From germline, CDR1 is MNHEY and CDR2 SVGAGI.

A note on this clonotype: Given a much more abundant clone one base away, this may be a read error. The chain joins TRBV4-2 to TRBJ1-2; perhaps TRBD1 as D (6 bases). Germline CDR1 and CDR2: LGHNA and YNFKEQ. The CDR3 has 16 residues. The germline V and J ends were trimmed by 0 bases and 10 bases, with 21 bases remaining between them. CDR3 sequence: CASSQDRAGERVDYTF. For the CDR3, the DNA is TGTGCCAGCAGCCAAGATCGCGCAGGGGAGAGGGTCGACTACACCTTC.

In regard to this clonotype: At one of its ends the junction is not consistent with the germline gene, which may arise from a read error. This chain connects TRBV11-2 to TRBJ2-5; 8 bases match TRBD1. From germline, CDR1 is SGHAT and CDR2 FQNNGV. The CDR3 is made up of 16 amino acids. The CDR3 spells CDSSLGPGQGQETPYF. CDR3 nucleotide sequence: TGTGACAGCAGCTTAGGGCCCGGACAGGGTCAAGAGACCCCGTACTTC. The whole variable domain, filled in from reference TRBV11-2 and TRBJ2-5, reads EAGVAQSPRYKIIEKRQSVAFWCNPISGHATLYWYQQILGQGPKLLIQFQNNGVVDDSQLPKDRFSAERLKGVDSTLKIQPAKLEDSAVYLCDSSLGPGQGQETPYFGPGTRLLVL.

This clonotype appeared once. A single base separates this from a much larger clone, so it may be a read error. This chain uses TRBV5-1 with TRBJ1-1; 9 bases line up with TRBD1. Trimming removed 4 bases from V and 6 bases from J; junction bases left unmatched: 10. The CDR3 contains 15 residues. The germline V gene has CDR1 SGHRS and CDR2 YFSETQ. This CDR3 reads CASSGDRASYPEAFF. CDR3 nucleotides: TGCGCCAGCAGCGGGGACAGGGCGAGTTACCCTGAAGCTTTCTTT.

As to this clonotype: Here the CDR3 omits its conserved ending phenylalanine or tryptophan, so a read error is the likely source. DNA for the CDR3: TGCGCCAGCAGCAGTGTGGGAAGGGAGACCCAGTACTTG. Protein product: CASSSVGRETQYL. The rearrangement uses TRBV5-1 and TRBJ2-5, with D hard to call. CDR3 size: 13 residues. Per germline, CDR1 SGHRS and CDR2 YFSETQ. V was cut by 4 bases and J by 5 bases, with 12 bases left in between.

The V and J genes are TRBV28 and TRBJ2-7; 12 nucleotides agree with TRBD2. This CDR3 comprises 15 residues. Unmatched junction bases numbered 6, after V lost 3 bases and J lost 6 bases. Germline values: CDR1 MDHEN, CDR2 SYDVKM. This CDR3 is CASSFMTSGRPEQYF. For the CDR3, the DNA is TGTGCCAGCAGTTTCATGACTAGCGGGAGACCCGAGCAGTACTTC.

Many counts were recorded for this clonotype. V gene TRBV29-1 combines with J gene TRBJ2-1; TRBD2 agrees at 10 bases. Germline V gene sequence: CDR1 SQVTM, CDR2 ANQGSEA. V gave up 3 bases and J gave up 6 bases; unmatched junction bases: 2. CDR3 length: 13 amino acids. CDR3 in amino acids: CSVERLAGNEQFF. As DNA, the CDR3 is TGCAGCGTTGAGAGACTAGCGGGCAATGAGCAGTTCTTC.

In its sample, this clonotype was seen once. A clone one base away is much larger, so this may be a read error. V gene TRBV6-1 combines with J gene TRBJ2-1; D might be TRBD1 or TRBD2, each matching 5 bases. Germline CDR1 is MNHNS and CDR2 is SASEGT. The CDR3 has 15 amino acids. The CDR3 DNA is TGTGCCGGCAGTGAAAAGGACGGGGCCCCCAATGAGCAGTTCTTC. Its protein is CAGSEKDGAPNEQFF.

This clonotype was counted at least ten times. This chain uses TRBV5-4 with TRBJ2-5; 12 bases fit TRBD2. CDR3 length equals 15 residues. V lost 4 bases to trimming and J lost 4 bases; unmatched junction nucleotides: 5. Looked up from germline, CDR1 is SGHNT and CDR2 is YYREEE (reference sequence). CDR3 protein: CASSPRLAGAETQYF. The DNA for the CDR3 is TGTGCCAGCAGCCCCCGACTAGCGGGAGCAGAGACCCAGTACTTC.

On this clonotype itself: This CDR3 is missing its conserved last phenylalanine or tryptophan, likely due to a read error. The chain recombines TRBV4-2 with TRBJ2-7, with 10 bases fitting TRBD2. J gave up 6 bases and V 6 bases, and 8 bases lay outside the gene matches. Looked up from germline, CDR1 is LGHNA and CDR2 is YNFKEQ. CDR3 length equals 14 residues. DNA for the CDR3: TGTGCCAGCAGTCACAGCGGGAGGGCCTGCGAGCAGTACTTA. Its protein is CASSHSGRACEQYL.

Concerning this clonotype itself: In this CDR3 the conserved last residue, phenylalanine or tryptophan, is missing, so a read error is likely. CDR3 bases: TGCAGCGTCTTAGTTTCTGAGGGTCAGCCCCAGCATTAT. Its protein is CSVLVSEGQPQHY. The chain is built from TRBV29-1 and TRBJ1-5; no clear D gene. The V gene's germline CDR1 is SQVTM and CDR2 ANQGSEA. The CDR3 covers 13 residues. Trimming shortened V by 6 bases and J by 6 bases, and 15 bases separated the two germline ends.

Points on this clonotype: It may be a read error: a sequence one base away is much more abundant. The chain recombines TRBV29-1 with TRBJ2-5; 9 positions agree with TRBD2. The V gene end was trimmed by 6 bases and the J gene end by 3 bases; junction bases not matched to a gene: 11. This CDR3 contains 15 residues. Germline-derived CDR1 and CDR2 are SQVTM and ANQGSEA. CDR3 sequence (DNA): TGCAGCGTAACCGTCCGGACTAGCGCTGAAGAGACCCAGTACTTC. Residues: CSVTVRTSAEETQYF.